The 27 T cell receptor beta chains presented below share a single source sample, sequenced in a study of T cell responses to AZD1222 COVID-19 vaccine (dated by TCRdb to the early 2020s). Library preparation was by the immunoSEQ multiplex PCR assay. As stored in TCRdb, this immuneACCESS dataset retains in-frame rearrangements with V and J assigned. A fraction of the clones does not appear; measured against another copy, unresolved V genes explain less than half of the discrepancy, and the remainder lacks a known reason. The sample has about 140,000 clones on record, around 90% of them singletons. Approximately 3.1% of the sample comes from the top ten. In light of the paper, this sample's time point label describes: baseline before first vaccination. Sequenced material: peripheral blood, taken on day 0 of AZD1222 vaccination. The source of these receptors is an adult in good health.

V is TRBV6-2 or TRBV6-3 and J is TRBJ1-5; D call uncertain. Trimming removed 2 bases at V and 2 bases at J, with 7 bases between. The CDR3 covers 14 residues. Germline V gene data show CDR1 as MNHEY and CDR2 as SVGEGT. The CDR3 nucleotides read TGTGCCAGCAGTTACGACGTCGGCAATCAGCCCCAGCATTTT. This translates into CASSYDVGNQPQHF.

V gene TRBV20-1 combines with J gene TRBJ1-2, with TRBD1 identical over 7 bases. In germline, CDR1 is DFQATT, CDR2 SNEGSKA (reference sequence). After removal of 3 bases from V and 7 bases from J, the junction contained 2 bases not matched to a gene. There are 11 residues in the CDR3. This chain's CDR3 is CSASRDSGYTF. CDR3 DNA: TGCAGTGCTAGCCGGGACAGTGGCTACACCTTC.

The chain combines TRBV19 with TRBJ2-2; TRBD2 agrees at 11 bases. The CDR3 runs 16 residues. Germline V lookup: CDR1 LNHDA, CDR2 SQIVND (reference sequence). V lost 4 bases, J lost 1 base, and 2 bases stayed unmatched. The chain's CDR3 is CASSRGTSGNTGELFF. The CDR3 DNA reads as TGTGCCAGTAGTAGGGGGACTAGCGGGAACACCGGGGAGCTGTTTTTT.

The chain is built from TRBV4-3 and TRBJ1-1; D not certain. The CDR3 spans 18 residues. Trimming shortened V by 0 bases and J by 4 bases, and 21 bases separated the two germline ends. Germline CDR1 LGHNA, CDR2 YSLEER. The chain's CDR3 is CASSQDLVRTPFSTEAFF. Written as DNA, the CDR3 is TGCGCCAGCAGCCAAGATCTGGTCAGGACCCCTTTCAGCACTGAAGCTTTCTTT.

The CDR3 DNA reads TGTGCCAGCAGTTACTCCCCTGTTGAGGACTATGGCTACACCTTC. Translation: CASSYSPVEDYGYTF. The chain is built from TRBV6-5 and TRBJ1-2; D not resolved. The CDR3 has 15 residues. V lost 0 bases and J lost 3, with 11 bases in between. The germline CDR1 and CDR2 sequences are MNHEY and SVGAGI.

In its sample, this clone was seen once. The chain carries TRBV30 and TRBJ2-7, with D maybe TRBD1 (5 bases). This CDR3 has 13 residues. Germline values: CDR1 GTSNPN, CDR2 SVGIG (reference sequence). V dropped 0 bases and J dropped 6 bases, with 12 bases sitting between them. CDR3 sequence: CAWSVDSIAEQYF. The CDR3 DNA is TGTGCCTGGAGTGTCGACAGCATCGCCGAGCAGTACTTC.

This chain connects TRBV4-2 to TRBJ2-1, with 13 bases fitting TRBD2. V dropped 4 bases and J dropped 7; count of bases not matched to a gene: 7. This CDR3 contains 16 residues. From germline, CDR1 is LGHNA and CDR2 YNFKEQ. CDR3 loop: CASSLILAGGPNEQFF. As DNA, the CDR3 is TGTGCCAGCAGCCTTATACTAGCGGGGGGGCCTAATGAGCAGTTCTTC.

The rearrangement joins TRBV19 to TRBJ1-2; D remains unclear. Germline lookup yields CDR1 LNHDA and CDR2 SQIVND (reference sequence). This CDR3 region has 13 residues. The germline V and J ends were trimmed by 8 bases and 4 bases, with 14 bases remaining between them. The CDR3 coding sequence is TGTGCCAGTTGTACTCTCACGGGCTATGGCTACACCTTC. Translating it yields CASCTLTGYGYTF. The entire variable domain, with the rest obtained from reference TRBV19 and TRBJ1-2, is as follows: DGGITQSPKYLFRKEGQNVTLSCEQNLNHDAMYWYRQDPGQGLRLIYYSQIVNDFQKGDIAEGYSVSREKKESFPLTVTSAQKNPTAFYLCASCTLTGYGYTFGSGTRLTVV.

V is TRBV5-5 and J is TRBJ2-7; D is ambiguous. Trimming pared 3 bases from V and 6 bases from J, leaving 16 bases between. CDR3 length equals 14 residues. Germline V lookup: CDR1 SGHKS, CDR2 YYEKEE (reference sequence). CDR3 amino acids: CASSWGSKRREQYF. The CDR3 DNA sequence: TGTGCCAGCAGCTGGGGATCGAAGCGCCGCGAGCAGTACTTC.

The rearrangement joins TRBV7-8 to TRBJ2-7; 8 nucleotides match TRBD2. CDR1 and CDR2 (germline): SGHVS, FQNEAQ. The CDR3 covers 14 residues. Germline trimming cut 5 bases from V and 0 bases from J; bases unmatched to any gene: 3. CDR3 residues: CASSRAGGSYEQYF. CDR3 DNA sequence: TGTGCCAGCAGCCGTGCGGGGGGCTCCTACGAGCAGTACTTC.

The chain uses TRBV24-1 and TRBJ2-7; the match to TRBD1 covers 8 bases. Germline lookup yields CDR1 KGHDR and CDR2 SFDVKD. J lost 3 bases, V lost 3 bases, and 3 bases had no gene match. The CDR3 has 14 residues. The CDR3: CATSDEDRGYEQYF. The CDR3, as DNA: TGTGCCACCAGTGATGAAGACAGGGGCTACGAGCAGTACTTC.

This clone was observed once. The CDR3 loop reads CASSDTLDRGGTGELFF. CDR3 coding DNA: TGTGCCAGCAGCGACACCCTTGACAGGGGGGGCACCGGGGAGCTGTTTTTT. The chain combines TRBV11-2 with TRBJ2-2, with 9 bases identical to TRBD1. This CDR3 spans 17 amino acids. CDR1 and CDR2 from the germline V gene are SGHAT and FQNNGV. Germline trimming cut 5 bases from V and 4 bases from J; bases unmatched to any gene: 11.

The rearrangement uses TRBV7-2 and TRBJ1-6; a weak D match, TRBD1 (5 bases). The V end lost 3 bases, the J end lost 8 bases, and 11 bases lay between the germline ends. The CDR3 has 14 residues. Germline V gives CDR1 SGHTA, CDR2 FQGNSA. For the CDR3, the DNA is TGTGCCAGCAGCTTGGGGGGAGTGGATTCACCCCTCCACTTT. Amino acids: CASSLGGVDSPLHF.

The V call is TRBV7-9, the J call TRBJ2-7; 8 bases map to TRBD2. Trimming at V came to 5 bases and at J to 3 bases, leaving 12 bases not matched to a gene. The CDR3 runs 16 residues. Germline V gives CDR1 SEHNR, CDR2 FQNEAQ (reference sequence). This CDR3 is CASSPRTAGAFYEQYF. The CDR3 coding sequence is TGTGCCAGCAGCCCCCGAACAGCGGGGGCCTTCTACGAGCAGTACTTC. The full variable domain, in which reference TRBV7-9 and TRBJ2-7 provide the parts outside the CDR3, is DTGVSQNPRHKITKRGQNVTFRCDPISEHNRLYWYRQTLGQGPEFLTYFQNEAQLEKSRLLSDRFSAERPKGSFSTLEIQRTEQGDSAMYLCASSPRTAGAFYEQYFGPGTRLTVT.

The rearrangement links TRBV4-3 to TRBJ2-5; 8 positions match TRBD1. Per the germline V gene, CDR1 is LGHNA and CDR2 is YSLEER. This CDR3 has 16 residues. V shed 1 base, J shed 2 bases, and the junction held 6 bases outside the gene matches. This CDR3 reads CASSQVWGQAQETQYF. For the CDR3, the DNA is TGCGCCAGCAGCCAAGTATGGGGACAGGCACAAGAGACCCAGTACTTC.

Written as DNA, the CDR3 is TGTGCCAGCAGTTTATATGGTACGGGGTCACCCCTCCACTTT. Translation: CASSLYGTGSPLHF. The chain recombines TRBV27 with TRBJ1-6; no clear D. Germline CDR1 is MNHEY and CDR2 is SMNVEV (reference sequence). The CDR3 loop spans 14 amino acids. V shed 1 base and J shed 10 bases, with 11 bases lying between them.

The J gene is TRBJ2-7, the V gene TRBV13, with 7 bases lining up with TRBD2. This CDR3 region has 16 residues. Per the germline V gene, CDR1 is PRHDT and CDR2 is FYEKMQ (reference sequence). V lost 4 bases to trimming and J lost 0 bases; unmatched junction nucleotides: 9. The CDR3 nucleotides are TGTGCCAGCAGCTCGCGGATGGGCGGGAGCTCCTACGAGCAGTACTTC. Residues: CASSSRMGGSSYEQYF. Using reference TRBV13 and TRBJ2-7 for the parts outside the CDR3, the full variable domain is AAGVIQSPRHLIKEKRETATLKCYPIPRHDTVYWYQQGPGQDPQFLISFYEKMQSDKGSIPDRFSAQQFSDYHSELNMSSLELGDSALYFCASSSRMGGSSYEQYFGPGTRLTVT.

The CDR3, as DNA: TGTGCCAGTAGTATAGAGGACAGGAGGAAGTTTGGCTATGGCTACACCTTC. Translation: CASSIEDRRKFGYGYTF. The chain joins TRBV19 to TRBJ1-2, with 7 bases identical to TRBD1. Germline V gene sequence: CDR1 LNHDA, CDR2 SQIVND (reference sequence). Trimming took 0 bases from V and 4 from J; bases not matched to a gene: 11. This CDR3 region has 17 residues.

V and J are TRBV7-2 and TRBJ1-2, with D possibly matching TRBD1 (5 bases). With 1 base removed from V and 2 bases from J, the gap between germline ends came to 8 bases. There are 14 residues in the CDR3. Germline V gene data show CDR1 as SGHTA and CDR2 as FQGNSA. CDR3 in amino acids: CASSLGDSNYGYTF. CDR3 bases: TGTGCCAGCAGCTTAGGCGACAGCAACTATGGCTACACCTTC. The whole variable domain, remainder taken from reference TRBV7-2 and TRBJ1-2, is GAGVSQSPSNKVTEKGKDVELRCDPISGHTALYWYRQSLGQGLEFLIYFQGNSAPDKSGLPSDRFSAERTGGSVSTLTIQRTQQEDSAVYLCASSLGDSNYGYTFGSGTRLTVV.

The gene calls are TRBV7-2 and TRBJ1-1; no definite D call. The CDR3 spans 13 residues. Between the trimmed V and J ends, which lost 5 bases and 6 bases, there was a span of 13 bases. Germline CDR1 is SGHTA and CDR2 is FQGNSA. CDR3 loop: CASSPFLGPEAFF. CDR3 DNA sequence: TGTGCCAGCAGCCCTTTCCTAGGACCTGAAGCTTTCTTT.

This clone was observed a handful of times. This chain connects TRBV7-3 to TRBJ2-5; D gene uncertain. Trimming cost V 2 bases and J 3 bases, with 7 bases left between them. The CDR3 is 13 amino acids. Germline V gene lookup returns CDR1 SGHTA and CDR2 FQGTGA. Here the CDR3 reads CASSLGHKETQYF. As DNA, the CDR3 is TGTGCCAGCAGCTTAGGGCACAAAGAGACCCAGTACTTC.

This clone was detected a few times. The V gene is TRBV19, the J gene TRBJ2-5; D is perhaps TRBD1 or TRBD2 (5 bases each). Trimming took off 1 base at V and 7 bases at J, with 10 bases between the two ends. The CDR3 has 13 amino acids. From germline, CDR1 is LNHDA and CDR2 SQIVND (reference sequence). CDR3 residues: CASSIGGAGTQYF. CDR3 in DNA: TGTGCCAGTAGTATAGGAGGGGCCGGGACCCAGTACTTC.

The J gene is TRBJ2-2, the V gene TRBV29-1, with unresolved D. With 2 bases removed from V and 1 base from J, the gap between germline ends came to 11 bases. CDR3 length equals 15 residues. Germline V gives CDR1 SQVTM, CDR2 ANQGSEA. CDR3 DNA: TGCAGCGTTGAATTCCCTCAGAAGAACACCGGGGAGCTGTTTTTT. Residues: CSVEFPQKNTGELFF.

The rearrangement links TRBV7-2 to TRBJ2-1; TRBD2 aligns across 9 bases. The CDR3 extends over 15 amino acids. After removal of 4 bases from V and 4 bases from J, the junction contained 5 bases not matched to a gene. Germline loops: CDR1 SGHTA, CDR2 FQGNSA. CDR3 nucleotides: TGTGCCAGCAGCTCCTTAGCGGGAGTTTACAATGAGCAGTTCTTC. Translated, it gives CASSSLAGVYNEQFF.

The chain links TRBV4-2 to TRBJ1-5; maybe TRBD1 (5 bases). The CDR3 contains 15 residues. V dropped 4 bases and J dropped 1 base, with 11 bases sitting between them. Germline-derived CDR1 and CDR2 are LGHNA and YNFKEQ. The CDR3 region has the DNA TGTGCCAGCAGCCGAACGACAGCCAGCAATCAGCCCCAGCATTTT. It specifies CASSRTTASNQPQHF.

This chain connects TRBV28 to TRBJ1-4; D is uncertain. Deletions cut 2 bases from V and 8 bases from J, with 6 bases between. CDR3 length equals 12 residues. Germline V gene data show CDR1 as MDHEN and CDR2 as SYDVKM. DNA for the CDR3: TGTGCCAGCAGTTTACGAGGGGAAAAACTGTTTTTT. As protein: CASSLRGEKLFF. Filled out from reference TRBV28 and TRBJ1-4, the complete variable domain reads DVKVTQSSRYLVKRTGEKVFLECVQDMDHENMFWYRQDPGLGLRLIYFSYDVKMKEKGDIPEGYSVSREKKERFSLILESASTNQTSMYLCASSLRGEKLFFGSGTQLSVL.

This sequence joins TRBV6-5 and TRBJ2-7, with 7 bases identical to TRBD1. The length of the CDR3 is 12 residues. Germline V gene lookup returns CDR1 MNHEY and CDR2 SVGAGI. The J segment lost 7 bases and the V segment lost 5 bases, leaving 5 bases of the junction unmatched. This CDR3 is CASSLSGGEQYF. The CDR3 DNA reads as TGTGCCAGCAGTCTATCAGGGGGTGAGCAGTACTTC.